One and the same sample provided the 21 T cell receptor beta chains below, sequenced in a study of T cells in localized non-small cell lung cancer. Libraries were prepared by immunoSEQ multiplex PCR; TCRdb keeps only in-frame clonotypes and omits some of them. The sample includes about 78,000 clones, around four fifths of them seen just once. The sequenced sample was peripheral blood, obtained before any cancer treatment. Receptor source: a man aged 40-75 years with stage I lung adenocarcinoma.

Here the CDR3 reads CASSQPPGGSSGNTIYF. For the CDR3, the DNA is TGTGCCAGCAGCCAACCTCCGGGTGGAAGCTCTGGAAACACCATATATTTT. V and J are TRBV4-2 and TRBJ1-3; no firm D call. V was pared by 2 bases and J by 0 bases, with 14 bases between. The CDR3 runs to 17 residues. The germline V gene encodes CDR1 LGHNA and CDR2 YNFKEQ.

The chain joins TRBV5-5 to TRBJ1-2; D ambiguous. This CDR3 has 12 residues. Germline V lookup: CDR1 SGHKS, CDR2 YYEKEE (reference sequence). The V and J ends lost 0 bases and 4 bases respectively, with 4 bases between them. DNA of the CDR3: TGTGCCAGCAGCTTGGTTGCCTATGGCTACACCTTC. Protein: CASSLVAYGYTF.

In DNA, the CDR3 is TGTGCCATCAGTGACCCAACCGGGACTAGCTCCGAGCAGTACTTC. Protein: CAISDPTGTSSEQYF. The chain recombines TRBV10-3 with TRBJ2-7; 9 bases map to TRBD2. The CDR3 consists of 15 residues. Germline CDR1 is ENHRY and CDR2 is SYGVKD. J gave up 6 bases and V 3 bases, and 9 bases lay outside the gene matches.

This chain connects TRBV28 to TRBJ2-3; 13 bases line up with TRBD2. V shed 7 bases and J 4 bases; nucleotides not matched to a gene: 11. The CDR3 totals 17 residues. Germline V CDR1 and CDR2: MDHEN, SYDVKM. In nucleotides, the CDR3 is TGTGCCAGCAACCCCGATGGACTAGCGGGAGTCGCAGATACGCAGTATTTT. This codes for CASNPDGLAGVADTQYF. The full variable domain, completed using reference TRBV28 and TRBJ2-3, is DVKVTQSSRYLVKRTGEKVFLECVQDMDHENMFWYRQDPGLGLRLIYFSYDVKMKEKGDIPEGYSVSREKKERFSLILESASTNQTSMYLCASNPDGLAGVADTQYFGPGTRLTVL.

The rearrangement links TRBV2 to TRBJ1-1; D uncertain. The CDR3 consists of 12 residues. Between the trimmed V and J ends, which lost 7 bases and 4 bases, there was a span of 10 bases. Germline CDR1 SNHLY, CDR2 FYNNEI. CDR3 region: CASNWGSTEAFF. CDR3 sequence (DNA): TGTGCCAGCAATTGGGGTAGCACTGAAGCTTTCTTT.

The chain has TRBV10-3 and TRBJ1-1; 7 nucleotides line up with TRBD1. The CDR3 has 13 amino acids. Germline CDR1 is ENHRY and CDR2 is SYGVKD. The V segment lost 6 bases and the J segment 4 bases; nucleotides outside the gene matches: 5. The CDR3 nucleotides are TGTGCCATCAGGTTGACAGGGACCACTGAAGCTTTCTTT. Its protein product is CAIRLTGTTEAFF.

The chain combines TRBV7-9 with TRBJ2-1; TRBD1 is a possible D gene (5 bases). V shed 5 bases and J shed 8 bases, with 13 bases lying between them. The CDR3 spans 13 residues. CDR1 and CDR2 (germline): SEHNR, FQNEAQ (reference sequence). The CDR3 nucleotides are TGTGCCAGCAGCCCCGACAGCCTCCATGAGCAGTTCTTC. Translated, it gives CASSPDSLHEQFF.

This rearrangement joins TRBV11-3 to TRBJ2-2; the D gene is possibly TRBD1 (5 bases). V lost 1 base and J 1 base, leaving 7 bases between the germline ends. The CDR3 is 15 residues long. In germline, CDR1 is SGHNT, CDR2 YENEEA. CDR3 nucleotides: TGTGCCAGCAGCTTAGGCGGACAGAACACCGGGGAGCTGTTTTTT. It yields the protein CASSLGGQNTGELFF. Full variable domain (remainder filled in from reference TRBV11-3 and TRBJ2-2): EAGVVQSPRYKIIEKKQPVAFWCNPISGHNTLYWYLQNLGQGPELLIRYENEEAVDDSQLPKDRFSAERLKGVDSTLKIQPAELGDSAVYLCASSLGGQNTGELFFGEGSRLTVL.

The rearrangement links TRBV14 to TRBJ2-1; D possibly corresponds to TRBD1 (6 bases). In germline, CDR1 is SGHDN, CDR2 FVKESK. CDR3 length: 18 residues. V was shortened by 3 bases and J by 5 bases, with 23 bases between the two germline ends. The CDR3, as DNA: TGTGCCAGCAGCCATTCTTACCGGGACAACTACAACCACAATGAGCAGTTCTTC. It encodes CASSHSYRDNYNHNEQFF.

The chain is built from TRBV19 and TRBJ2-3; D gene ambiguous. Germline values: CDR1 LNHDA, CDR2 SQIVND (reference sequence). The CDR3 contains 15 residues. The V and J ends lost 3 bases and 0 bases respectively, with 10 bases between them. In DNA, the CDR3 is TGTGCCAGTAGTATTAGTGGGGTTAGCACAGATACGCAGTATTTT. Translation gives CASSISGVSTDTQYF.

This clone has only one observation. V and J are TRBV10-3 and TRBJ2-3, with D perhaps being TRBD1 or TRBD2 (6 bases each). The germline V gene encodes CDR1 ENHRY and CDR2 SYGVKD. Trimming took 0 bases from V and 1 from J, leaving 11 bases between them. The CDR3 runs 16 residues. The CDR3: CAISESGGVGTDTQYF. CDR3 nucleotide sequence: TGTGCCATCAGTGAGTCGGGGGGCGTTGGCACAGATACGCAGTATTTT.

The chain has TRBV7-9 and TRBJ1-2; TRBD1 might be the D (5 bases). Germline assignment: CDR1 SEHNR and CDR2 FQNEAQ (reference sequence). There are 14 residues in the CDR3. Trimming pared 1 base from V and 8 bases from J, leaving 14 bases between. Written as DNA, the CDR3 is TGTGCCAGCAGCTTAGAAGGAGGGTACAGGGGCTACACCTTC. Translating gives CASSLEGGYRGYTF.

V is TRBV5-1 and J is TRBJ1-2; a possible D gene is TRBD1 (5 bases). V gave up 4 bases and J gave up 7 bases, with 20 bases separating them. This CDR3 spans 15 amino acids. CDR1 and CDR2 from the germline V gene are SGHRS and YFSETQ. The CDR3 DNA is TGCGCCAGCAGCAACCGCAGGGACCCCGGGGGTGGCTACACCTTC. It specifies CASSNRRDPGGGYTF. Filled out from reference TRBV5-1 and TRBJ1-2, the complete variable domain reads KAGVTQTPRYLIKTRGQQVTLSCSPISGHRSVSWYQQTPGQGLQFLFEYFSETQRNKGNFPGRFSGRQFSNSRSEMNVSTLELGDSALYLCASSNRRDPGGGYTFGSGTRLTVV.

Here the CDR3 DNA reads TGCGCCAGCAGACCGGTTTTACAAGAGACCCAGTACTTC. Residues: CASRPVLQETQYF. This sequence joins TRBV5-1 and TRBJ2-5, with D unclear. The germline gives CDR1 SGHRS, CDR2 YFSETQ. V was trimmed by 5 bases and J by 2 bases, leaving 10 bases between them. The CDR3 contains 13 residues. The full variable domain, its missing parts supplied by reference TRBV5-1 and TRBJ2-5, is KAGVTQTPRYLIKTRGQQVTLSCSPISGHRSVSWYQQTPGQGLQFLFEYFSETQRNKGNFPGRFSGRQFSNSRSEMNVSTLELGDSALYLCASRPVLQETQYFGPGTRLLVL.

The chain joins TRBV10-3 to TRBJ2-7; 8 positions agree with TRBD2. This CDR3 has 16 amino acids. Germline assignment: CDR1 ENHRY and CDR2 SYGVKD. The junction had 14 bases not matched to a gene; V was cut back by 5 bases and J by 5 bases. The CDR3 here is CAISREWAGGRHEQYF. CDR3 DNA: TGTGCCATCAGTAGAGAATGGGCGGGAGGCCGGCACGAGCAGTACTTC.

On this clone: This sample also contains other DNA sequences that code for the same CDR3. This chain's CDR3 is CASSPPGHEQYF. The CDR3, as DNA: TGTGCCAGCAGTCCCCCCGGCCACGAGCAGTACTTC. The chain has TRBV27 and TRBJ2-7; D is ambiguous. Germline CDR1 MNHEY, CDR2 SMNVEV (reference sequence). The germline V and J ends were trimmed by 5 bases and 5 bases, with 10 bases remaining between them. The CDR3 is 12 amino acids.

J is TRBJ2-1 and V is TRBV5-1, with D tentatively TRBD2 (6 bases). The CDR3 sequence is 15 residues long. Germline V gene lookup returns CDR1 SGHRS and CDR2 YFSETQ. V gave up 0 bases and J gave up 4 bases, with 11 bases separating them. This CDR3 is CASSLGTTMYNEQFF. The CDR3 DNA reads TGCGCCAGCAGCTTGGGGACTACTATGTACAATGAGCAGTTCTTC.

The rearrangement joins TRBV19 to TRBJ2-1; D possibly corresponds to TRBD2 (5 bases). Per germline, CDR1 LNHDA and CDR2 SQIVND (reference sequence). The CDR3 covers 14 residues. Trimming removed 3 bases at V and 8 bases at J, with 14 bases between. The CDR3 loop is CASSMERGRDEQFF. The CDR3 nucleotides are TGTGCCAGTAGTATGGAACGGGGTAGAGATGAGCAGTTCTTC.

The CDR3 DNA follows: TGTGCCAGCAGTTTCGAGCCGATCACCGGGGAGCTGTTTTTT. It codes for CASSFEPITGELFF. J is TRBJ2-2 and V is TRBV27, with D unclear. The CDR3 contains 14 residues. Trimming shortened V by 3 bases and J by 4 bases, and 9 bases separated the two germline ends. Looked up from germline, CDR1 is MNHEY and CDR2 is SMNVEV (reference sequence).

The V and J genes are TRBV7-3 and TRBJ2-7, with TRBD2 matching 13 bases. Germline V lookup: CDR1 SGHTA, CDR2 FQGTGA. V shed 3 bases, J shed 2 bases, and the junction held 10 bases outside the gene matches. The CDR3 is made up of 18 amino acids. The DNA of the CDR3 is TGTGCCAGCAGCTTTCAGGTTACTAGCGGGGGGGCCCCCTACGAGCAGTACTTC. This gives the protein CASSFQVTSGGAPYEQYF.

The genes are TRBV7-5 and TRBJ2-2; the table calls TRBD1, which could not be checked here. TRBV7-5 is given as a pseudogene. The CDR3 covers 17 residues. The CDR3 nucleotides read TGTGCCAGAAGCTTTGGCGGACAGGGGTTTAACACCGGGGAGCTGTTTTTT. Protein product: CARSFGGQGFNTGELFF.